A single sample gave rise to the 14 T cell receptor beta chains below, sequenced in a study of CD8 T cells in Susac syndrome. Reverse transcription of about 0.5 to 1 ug RNA was carried out with random hexamers. One entry per CDR3 protein, called by TCRdb with MiXCR from the immunoSEQ multiplex PCR reads. The sample yields over 130,000 distinct CDR3 sequences, about 95% seen once. The specimen sequenced was CD4+ T cells from PBMCs. These receptors all come from a human donor with multiple sclerosis.

This chain joins TRBV27 and TRBJ1-5; D not resolved. The CDR3 loop spans 15 amino acids. Germline CDR1 reads MNHEY; CDR2 reads SMNVEV (reference sequence). V lost 2 bases to trimming and J lost 2 bases, with 10 bases between them. CDR3 DNA sequence: TGTGCCAGCAGTTTAACCCTTCGGGGCAATCAGCCCCAGCATTTT. Translation gives CASSLTLRGNQPQHF.

V gene TRBV28 combines with J gene TRBJ2-5; TRBD1 aligns across 10 bases. The ends lost 8 bases at V and 5 bases at J; junction bases unmatched: 8. The CDR3 is 14 residues long. Germline values: CDR1 MDHEN, CDR2 SYDVKM. The CDR3 reads CASGRTGGWETQYF. CDR3 coding DNA: TGTGCCAGCGGTCGGACAGGGGGTTGGGAGACCCAGTACTTC. Variable domain in full (rest from reference TRBV28 and TRBJ2-5): DVKVTQSSRYLVKRTGEKVFLECVQDMDHENMFWYRQDPGLGLRLIYFSYDVKMKEKGDIPEGYSVSREKKERFSLILESASTNQTSMYLCASGRTGGWETQYFGPGTRLLVL.

This clonotype was seen only once. The genes are TRBV7-3 and TRBJ2-1; the D gene is possibly TRBD1 (5 bases). Germline V gene sequence: CDR1 SGHTA, CDR2 FQGTGA. The CDR3 has 15 residues. V was pared by 2 bases and J by 5 bases, with 13 bases between. The CDR3 DNA reads TGTGCCAGCAGCTTATCAGGGTCGAAGAACAATGAGCAGTTCTTC. Amino acids: CASSLSGSKNNEQFF.

V and J are TRBV20-1 and TRBJ2-5; 11 nucleotides match TRBD2. V dropped 6 bases and J dropped 4; count of bases not matched to a gene: 13. The CDR3 is 16 amino acids. CDR1 and CDR2 from the germline V gene are DFQATT and SNEGSKA (reference sequence). CDR3: CSASPLAGGLGETQYF. The CDR3 coding sequence is TGCAGTGCGAGCCCCCTAGCGGGAGGCCTGGGAGAGACCCAGTACTTC.

The chain carries TRBV11-2 and TRBJ1-2; no clear D gene. Per the germline V gene, CDR1 is SGHAT and CDR2 is FQNNGV. Trimming removed 3 bases from V and 1 base from J, with 9 bases in between. This CDR3 is 14 amino acids long. Written as DNA, the CDR3 is TGTGCCAGCAGCTTTGGCATCGTTAACTATGGCTACACCTTC. It codes for CASSFGIVNYGYTF.

This chain uses TRBV7-2 with TRBJ2-1, with D maybe TRBD2 (5 bases). The CDR3 consists of 14 residues. V gave up 4 bases and J gave up 9 bases, with 16 bases separating them. Per germline, CDR1 SGHTA and CDR2 FQGNSA. The CDR3, as DNA: TGTGCCAGCAGCTCCGGCCCCTCTAGCCTTGAGCAGTTCTTC. It yields the protein CASSSGPSSLEQFF. Variable domain in full (rest from reference TRBV7-2 and TRBJ2-1): GAGVSQSPSNKVTEKGKDVELRCDPISGHTALYWYRQSLGQGLEFLIYFQGNSAPDKSGLPSDRFSAERTGGSVSTLTIQRTQQEDSAVYLCASSSGPSSLEQFFGPGTRLTVL.

V gene TRBV28 combines with J gene TRBJ2-5; D gene uncertain. V was clipped by 2 bases and J by 4 bases, with 8 bases between them. From germline, CDR1 is MDHEN and CDR2 SYDVKM. The CDR3 runs to 13 residues. The CDR3 here is CASSLASLETQYF. The CDR3 DNA reads TGTGCCAGCAGTTTAGCAAGTTTAGAGACCCAGTACTTC.

V is TRBV28 and J is TRBJ1-1; the D gene is possibly TRBD1 (5 bases). There are 14 residues in the CDR3. The germline V and J ends were trimmed by 2 bases and 3 bases, with 10 bases remaining between them. Germline-derived CDR1 and CDR2 are MDHEN and SYDVKM. The CDR3 protein is CASSLVGLDTEAFF. The CDR3 DNA reads as TGTGCCAGCAGTTTAGTGGGGCTGGACACTGAAGCTTTCTTT.

This rearrangement joins TRBV6-6 to TRBJ2-1, with D possibly matching TRBD1 (6 bases). The CDR3 runs to 14 residues. Trimming shortened V by 2 bases and J by 6 bases, and 11 bases separated the two germline ends. The germline CDR1 and CDR2 sequences are MNHNY and SVGAGI (reference sequence). The CDR3 DNA reads TGTGCCAGCAGTTACCAGGGGTGGAGCAATGAGCAGTTCTTC. This translates into CASSYQGWSNEQFF.

The V and J genes are TRBV28 and TRBJ2-1, with D unclear. V was pared by 6 bases and J by 5 bases, with 14 bases between. The CDR3 has 14 amino acids. Germline assignment: CDR1 MDHEN and CDR2 SYDVKM. Written as DNA, the CDR3 is TGTGCCAGCAGCGTCAGGCCACTTGACAATGAGCAGTTCTTC. This sequence encodes CASSVRPLDNEQFF.

CDR3 DNA sequence: TGCAGTGCTAGAGATGTAGGGCCCCAGCATTTT. This translates into CSARDVGPQHF. V gene TRBV20-1 combines with J gene TRBJ1-5; no clear D. This CDR3 spans 11 amino acids. CDR1 is DFQATT and CDR2 is SNEGSKA in the germline V gene (reference sequence). V was trimmed by 0 bases and J by 9 bases, leaving 6 bases between them.

The chain recombines TRBV20-1 with TRBJ2-3; 7 bases fit TRBD2. The germline gives CDR1 DFQATT, CDR2 SNEGSKA (reference sequence). Losses at the gene ends were 5 bases for V and 2 bases for J; bases not matched to a gene: 7. The CDR3 runs to 14 residues. The CDR3 protein is CSAFSGTNTDTQYF. CDR3 DNA: TGCAGTGCTTTTTCCGGGACTAACACAGATACGCAGTATTTT.

J is TRBJ1-2 and V is TRBV20-1, with a tentative D call TRBD1 (5 bases). V gave up 4 bases and J gave up 3 bases, with 12 bases separating them. Germline CDR1 is DFQATT and CDR2 is SNEGSKA (reference sequence). This CDR3 spans 13 amino acids. In DNA form, the CDR3 reads TGCAGTGCTATACAGGAAGTATACTATGGCTACACCTTC. Encoded protein: CSAIQEVYYGYTF.

The V and J genes are TRBV6-5 and TRBJ2-7; possibly TRBD2 for D (5 bases). CDR1 MNHEY and CDR2 SVGAGI come from the germline V gene. The CDR3 spans 16 residues. Between the trimmed V and J ends, which lost 0 bases and 2 bases, there was a span of 14 bases. CDR3 sequence: CASSYSSSLAAYEQYF. For the CDR3, the DNA is TGTGCCAGCAGTTACTCGAGTAGCCTAGCAGCCTACGAGCAGTACTTC.